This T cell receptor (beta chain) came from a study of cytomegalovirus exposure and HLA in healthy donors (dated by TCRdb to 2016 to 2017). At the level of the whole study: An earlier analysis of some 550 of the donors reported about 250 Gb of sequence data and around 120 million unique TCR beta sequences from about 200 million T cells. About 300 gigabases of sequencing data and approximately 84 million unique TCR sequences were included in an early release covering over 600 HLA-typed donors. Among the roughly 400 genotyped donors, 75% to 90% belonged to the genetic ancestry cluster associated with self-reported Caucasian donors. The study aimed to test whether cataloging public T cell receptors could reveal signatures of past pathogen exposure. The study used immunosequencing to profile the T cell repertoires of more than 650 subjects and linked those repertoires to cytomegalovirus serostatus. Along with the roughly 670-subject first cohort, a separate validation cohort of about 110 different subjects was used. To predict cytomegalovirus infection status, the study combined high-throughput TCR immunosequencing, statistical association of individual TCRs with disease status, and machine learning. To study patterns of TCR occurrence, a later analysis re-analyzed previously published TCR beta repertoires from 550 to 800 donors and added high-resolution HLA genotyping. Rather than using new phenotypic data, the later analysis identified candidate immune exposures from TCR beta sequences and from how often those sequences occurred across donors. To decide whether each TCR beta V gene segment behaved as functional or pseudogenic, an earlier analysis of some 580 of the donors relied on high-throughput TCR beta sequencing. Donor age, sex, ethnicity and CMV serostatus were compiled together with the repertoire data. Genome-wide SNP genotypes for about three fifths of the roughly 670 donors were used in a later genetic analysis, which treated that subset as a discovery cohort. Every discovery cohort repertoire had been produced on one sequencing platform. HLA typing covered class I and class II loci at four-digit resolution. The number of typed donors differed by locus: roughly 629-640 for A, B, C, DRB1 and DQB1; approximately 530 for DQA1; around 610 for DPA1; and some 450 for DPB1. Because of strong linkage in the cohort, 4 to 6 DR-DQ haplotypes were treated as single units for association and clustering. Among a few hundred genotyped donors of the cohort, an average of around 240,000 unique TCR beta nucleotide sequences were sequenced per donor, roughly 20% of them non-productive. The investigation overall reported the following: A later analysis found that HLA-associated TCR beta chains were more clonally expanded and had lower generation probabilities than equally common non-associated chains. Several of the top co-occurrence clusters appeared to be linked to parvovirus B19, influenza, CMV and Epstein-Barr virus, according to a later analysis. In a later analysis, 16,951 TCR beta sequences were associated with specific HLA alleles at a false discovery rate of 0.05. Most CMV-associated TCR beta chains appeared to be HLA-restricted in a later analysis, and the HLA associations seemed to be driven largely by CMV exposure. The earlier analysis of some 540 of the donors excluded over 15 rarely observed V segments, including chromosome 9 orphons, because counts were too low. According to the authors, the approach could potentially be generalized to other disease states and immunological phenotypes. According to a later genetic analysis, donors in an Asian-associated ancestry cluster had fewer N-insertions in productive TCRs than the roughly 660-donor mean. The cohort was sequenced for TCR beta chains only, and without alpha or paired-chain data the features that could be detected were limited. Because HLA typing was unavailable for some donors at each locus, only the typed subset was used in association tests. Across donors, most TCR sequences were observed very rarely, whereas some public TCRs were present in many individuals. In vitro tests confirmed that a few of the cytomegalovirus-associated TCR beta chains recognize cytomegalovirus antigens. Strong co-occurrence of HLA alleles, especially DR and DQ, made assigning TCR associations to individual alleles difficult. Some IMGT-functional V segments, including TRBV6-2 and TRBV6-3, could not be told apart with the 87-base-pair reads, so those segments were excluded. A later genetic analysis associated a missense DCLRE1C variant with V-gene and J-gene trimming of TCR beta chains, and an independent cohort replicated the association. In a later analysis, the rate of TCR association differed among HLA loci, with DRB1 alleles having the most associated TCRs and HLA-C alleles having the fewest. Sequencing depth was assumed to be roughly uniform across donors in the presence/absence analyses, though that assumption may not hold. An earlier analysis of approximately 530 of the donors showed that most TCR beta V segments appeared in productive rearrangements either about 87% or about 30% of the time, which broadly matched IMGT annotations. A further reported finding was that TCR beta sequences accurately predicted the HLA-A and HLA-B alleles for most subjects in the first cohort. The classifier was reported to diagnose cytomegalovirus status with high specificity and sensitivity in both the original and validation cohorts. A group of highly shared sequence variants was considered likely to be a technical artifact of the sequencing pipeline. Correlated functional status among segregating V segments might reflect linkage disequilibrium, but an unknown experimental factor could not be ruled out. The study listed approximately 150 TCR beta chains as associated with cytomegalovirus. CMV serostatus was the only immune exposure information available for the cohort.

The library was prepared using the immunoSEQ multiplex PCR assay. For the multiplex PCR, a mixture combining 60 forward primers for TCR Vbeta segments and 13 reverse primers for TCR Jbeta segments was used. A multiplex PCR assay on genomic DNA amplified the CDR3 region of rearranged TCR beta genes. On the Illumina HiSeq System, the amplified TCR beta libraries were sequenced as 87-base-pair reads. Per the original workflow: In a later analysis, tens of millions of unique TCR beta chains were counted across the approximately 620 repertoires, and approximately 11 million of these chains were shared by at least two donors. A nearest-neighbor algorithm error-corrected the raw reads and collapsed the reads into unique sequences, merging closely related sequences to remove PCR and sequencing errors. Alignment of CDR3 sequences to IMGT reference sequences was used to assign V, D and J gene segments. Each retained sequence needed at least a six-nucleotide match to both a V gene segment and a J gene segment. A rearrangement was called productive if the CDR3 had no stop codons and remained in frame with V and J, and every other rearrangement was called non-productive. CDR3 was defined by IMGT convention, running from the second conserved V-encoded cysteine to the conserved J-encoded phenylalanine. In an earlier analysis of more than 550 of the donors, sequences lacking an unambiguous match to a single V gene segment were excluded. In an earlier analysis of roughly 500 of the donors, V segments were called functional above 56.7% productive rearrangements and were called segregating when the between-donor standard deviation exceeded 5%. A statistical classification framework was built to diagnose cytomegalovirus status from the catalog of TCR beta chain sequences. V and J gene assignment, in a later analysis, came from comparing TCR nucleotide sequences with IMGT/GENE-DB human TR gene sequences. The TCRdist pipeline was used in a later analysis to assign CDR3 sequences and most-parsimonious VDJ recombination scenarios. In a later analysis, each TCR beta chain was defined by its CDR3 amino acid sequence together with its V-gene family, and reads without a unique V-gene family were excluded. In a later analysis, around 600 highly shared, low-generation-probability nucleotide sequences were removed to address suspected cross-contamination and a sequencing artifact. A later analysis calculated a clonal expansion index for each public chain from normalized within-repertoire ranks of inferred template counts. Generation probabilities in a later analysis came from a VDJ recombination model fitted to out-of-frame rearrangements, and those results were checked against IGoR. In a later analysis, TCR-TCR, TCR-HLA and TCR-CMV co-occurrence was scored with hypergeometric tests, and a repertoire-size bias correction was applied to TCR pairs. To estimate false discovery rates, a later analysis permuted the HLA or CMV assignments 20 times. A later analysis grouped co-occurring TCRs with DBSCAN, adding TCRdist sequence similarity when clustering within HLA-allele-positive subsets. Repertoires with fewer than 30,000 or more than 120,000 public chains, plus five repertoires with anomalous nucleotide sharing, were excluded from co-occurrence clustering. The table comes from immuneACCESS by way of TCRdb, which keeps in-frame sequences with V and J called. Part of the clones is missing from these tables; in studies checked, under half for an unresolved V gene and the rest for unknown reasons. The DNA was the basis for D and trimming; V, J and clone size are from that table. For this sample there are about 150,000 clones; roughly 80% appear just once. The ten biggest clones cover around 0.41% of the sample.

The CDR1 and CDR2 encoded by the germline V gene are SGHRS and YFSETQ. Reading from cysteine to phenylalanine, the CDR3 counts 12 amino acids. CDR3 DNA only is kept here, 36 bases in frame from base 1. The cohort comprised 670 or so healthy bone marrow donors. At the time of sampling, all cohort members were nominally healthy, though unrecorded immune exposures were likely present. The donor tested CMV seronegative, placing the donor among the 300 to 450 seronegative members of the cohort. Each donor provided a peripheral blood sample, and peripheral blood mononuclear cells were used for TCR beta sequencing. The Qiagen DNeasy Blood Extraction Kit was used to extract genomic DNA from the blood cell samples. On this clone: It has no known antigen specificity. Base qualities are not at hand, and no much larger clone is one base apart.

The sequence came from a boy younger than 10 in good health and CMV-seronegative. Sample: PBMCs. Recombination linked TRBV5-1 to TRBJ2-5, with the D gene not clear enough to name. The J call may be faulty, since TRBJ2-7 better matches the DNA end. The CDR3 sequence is CASSFSSYEQYF. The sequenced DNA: TGCGCCAGCAGCTTTAGCTCCTACGAGCAGTACTTC.